Given below is one TCR beta chain in context. This sequence may be a read error, since a much larger clone differs from it by one base. The same CDR3 can be traced to other DNA sequences in this sample. V was clipped by 2 bases and J by 7 bases; unmatched bases: 24. The CDR3 loop spans 20 amino acids. Per germline, CDR1 LGHNA and CDR2 YNFKEQ. All of the donors resided in Nashville, Tennessee, and each was a Caucasian adult. The data were obtained in a study of shared clonotypes between healthy human individuals. The data were produced by immunoSEQ multiplex PCR, yet TCRdb's version contains in-frame clones alone and is incomplete. This table holds fewer than 600,000 clones, roughly four fifths found once.

The sequence derives from a woman in her thirties or forties in good health. Some clones in this sample may be carry-over from other donors' samples. The sample comprised PBMCs. V gene TRBV4-2 combines with J gene TRBJ2-7; 9 bases match TRBD2. The CDR3 spells CASSQKFGWSVAGVVVEQYF. CDR3 nucleotides: TGTGCCAGCAGCCAAAAATTCGGATGGTCGGTAGCGGGAGTAGTGGTAGAGCAGTACTTC.